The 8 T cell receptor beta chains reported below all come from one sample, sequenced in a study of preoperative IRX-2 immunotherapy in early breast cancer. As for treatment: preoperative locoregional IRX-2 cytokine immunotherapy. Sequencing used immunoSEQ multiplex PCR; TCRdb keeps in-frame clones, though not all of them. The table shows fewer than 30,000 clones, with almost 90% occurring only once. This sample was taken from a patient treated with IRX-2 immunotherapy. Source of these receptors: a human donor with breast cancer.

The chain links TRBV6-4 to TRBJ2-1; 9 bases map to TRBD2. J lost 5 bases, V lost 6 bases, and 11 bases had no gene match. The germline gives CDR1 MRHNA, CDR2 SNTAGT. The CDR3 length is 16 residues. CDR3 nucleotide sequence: TGTGCCAGCAGACGGGTTAGCGGGAGAGGTAACAATGAGCAGTTCTTC. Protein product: CASRRVSGRGNNEQFF.

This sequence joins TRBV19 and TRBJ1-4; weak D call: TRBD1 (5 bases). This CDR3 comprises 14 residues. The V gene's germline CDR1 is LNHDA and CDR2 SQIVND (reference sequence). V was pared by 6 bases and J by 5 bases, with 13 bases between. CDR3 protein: CASRRGAENEKLFF. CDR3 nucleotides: TGTGCCAGTAGGAGAGGGGCAGAAAATGAAAAACTGTTTTTT.

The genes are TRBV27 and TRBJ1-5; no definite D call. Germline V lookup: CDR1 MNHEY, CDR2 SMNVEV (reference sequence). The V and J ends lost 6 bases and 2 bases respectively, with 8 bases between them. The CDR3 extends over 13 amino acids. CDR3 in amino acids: CASSRLGNQPQHF. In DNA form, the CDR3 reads TGTGCCAGCAGCCGACTCGGCAATCAGCCCCAGCATTTT.

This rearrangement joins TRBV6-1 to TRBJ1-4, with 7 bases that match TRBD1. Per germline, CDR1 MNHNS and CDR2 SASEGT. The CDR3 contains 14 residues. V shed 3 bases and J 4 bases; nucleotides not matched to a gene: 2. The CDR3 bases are TGTGCCAGCAGTGACCGACAGGGTAATGAAAAACTGTTTTTT. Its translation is CASSDRQGNEKLFF.

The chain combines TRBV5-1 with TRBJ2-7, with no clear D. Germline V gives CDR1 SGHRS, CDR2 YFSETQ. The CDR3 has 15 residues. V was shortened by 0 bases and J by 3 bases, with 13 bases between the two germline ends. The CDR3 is CASSLEWKGGYEQYF. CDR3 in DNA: TGCGCCAGCAGCTTGGAATGGAAGGGCGGCTACGAGCAGTACTTC.

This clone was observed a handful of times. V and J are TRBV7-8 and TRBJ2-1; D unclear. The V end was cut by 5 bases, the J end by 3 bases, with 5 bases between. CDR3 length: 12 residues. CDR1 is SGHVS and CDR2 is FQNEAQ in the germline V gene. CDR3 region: CASSLYYNEQFF. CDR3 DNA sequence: TGTGCCAGCAGCCTATACTACAATGAGCAGTTCTTC.

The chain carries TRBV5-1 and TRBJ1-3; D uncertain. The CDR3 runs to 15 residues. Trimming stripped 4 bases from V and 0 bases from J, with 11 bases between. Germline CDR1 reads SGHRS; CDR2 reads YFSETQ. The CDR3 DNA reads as TGCGCCAGCAGCCCCGACAAGAGCTCTGGAAACACCATATATTTT. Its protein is CASSPDKSSGNTIYF.

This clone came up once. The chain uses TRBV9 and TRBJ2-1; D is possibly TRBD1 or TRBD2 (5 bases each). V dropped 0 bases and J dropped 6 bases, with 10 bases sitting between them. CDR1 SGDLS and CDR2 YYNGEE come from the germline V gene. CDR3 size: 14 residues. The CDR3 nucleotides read TGTGCCAGCAGCGTAGACCCAGGGACCAATGAGCAGTTCTTC. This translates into CASSVDPGTNEQFF.